This TCR beta chain was recorded in a study of a mutant IDH1 vaccine in newly diagnosed glioma. Specified time point: week 35, safety follow-up. Doses consisted of 300 ug of mutant IDH1 20-mer peptide each, paired with topical imiquimod. Profiled with immunoSEQ multiplex PCR; TCRdb holds only in-frame clones, not every one. This repertoire shows about 48,000 clones, 79% found once; its top ten account for approximately 6.7%. V lost 4 bases to trimming and J lost 2 bases, with 12 bases between them. Germline CDR1 reads SGHRS; CDR2 reads YFSETQ. The CDR3 runs 14 residues. As regards this clone: Its antigen is unknown.

The source is a middle-aged man with glioma. Here the sequenced sample was PBMCs, taken from a glioma patient whose treatment included an IDH1 peptide vaccine. The chain has TRBV5-1 and TRBJ1-2; D possibly corresponds to TRBD1 (5 bases). This chain's CDR3 is CASSIGWGNYGYTF. The CDR3 nucleotides are TGCGCCAGCAGCATCGGTTGGGGGAACTATGGCTACACCTTC.